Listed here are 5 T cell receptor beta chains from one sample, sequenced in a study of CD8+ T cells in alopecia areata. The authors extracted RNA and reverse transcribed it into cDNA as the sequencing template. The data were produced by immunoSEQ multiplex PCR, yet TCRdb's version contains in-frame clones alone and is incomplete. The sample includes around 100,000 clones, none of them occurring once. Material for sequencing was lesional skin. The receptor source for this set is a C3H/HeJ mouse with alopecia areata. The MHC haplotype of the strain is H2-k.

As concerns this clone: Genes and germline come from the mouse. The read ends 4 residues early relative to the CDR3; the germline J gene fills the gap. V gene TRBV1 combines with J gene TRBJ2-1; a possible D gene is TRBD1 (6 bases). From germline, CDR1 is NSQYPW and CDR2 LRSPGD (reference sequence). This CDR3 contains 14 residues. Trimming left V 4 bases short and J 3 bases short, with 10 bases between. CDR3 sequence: CTCSGRGGYAEQFF. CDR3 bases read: TGCACCTGCAGTGGCAGGGGAGGCTATGCT.

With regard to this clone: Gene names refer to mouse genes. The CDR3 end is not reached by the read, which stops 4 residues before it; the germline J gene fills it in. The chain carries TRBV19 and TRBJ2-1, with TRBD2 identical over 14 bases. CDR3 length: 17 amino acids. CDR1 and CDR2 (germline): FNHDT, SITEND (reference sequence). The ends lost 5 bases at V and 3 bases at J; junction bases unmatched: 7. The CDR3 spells CASSPSGTGGAYAEQFF. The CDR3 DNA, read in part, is TGTGCCAGCAGCCCCTCCGGGACTGGGGGGGCCTATGCT. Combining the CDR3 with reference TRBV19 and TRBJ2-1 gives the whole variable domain GGIITQTPKFLIGQEGQKLTLKCQQNFNHDTMYWYRQDSGKGLRLIYYSITENDLQKGDLSEGYDASREKKSSFSLTVTSAQKNEMAVFLCASSPSGTGGAYAEQFFGPGTRLTVL.

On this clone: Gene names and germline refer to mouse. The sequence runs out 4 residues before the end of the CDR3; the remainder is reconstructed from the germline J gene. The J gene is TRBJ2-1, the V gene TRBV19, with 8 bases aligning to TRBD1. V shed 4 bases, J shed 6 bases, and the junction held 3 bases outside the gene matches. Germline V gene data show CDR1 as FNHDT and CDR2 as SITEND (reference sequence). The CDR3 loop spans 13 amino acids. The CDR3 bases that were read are TGTGCCAGCAGTTTGGGGACAGGTGCT. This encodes CASSLGTGA. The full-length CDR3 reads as CASSLGTGAEQFF.

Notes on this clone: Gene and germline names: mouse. CDR3 sequence: CASLGSSAETLYF. The CDR3 bases that were read are TGTGCCAGTCTGGGGTCTAGTGCAGAA. The chain recombines TRBV12-1 with TRBJ2-3; weak D call: TRBD2 (6 bases). The CDR3 extends 4 residues past the end of the read, so its final part is completed from the germline J gene. This CDR3 comprises 13 residues. Germline-derived CDR1 and CDR2 are SGHSN and HYEKVE. The ends were cut back, 7 bases at V and 0 bases at J, with 10 bases in the middle.

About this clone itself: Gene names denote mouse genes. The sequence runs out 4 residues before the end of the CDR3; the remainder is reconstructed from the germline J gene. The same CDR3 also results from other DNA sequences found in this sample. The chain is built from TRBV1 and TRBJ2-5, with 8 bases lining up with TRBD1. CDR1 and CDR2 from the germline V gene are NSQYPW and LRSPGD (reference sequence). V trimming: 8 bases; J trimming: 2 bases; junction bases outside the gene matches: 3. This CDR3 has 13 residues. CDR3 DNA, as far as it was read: TGCACCTGCGGGACAGGCGTCCAAGAC. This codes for CTCGTGVQD. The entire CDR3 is CTCGTGVQDTQYF.